The 28 T cell receptor beta chains below were found in one sample sequenced in a study of vaccination effects on CD4 cells after COVID-19. No cognate antigen is known for these TCRs. TCRdb's table, derived via immunoSEQ multiplex PCR, lists solely in-frame clones and lacks some. The sample lists 25,000 to 30,000 clones, 74% occurring once. Viral peptide pools were used in the ViraFEST assay to expand antigen-specific CD4+ T cells, and sequencing came afterward. Researchers isolated CD4+ T cells once around 11 days of culture had elapsed. Either the mRNA-1273 or the BNT162b2 vaccine was given to participants as two doses. Here the sequenced sample was CD4+ T cells from PBMCs cultured with HCoV-229E spike peptides, taken after COVID-19 vaccination. The source is a human donor who received a COVID-19 vaccine.

This chain uses TRBV14 with TRBJ2-2; no clear D gene. Germline lookup yields CDR1 SGHDN and CDR2 FVKESK. CDR3 length equals 14 residues. V dropped 6 bases and J dropped 0 bases, with 8 bases sitting between them. CDR3 residues: CASRTAANTGELFF. CDR3 nucleotide sequence: TGTGCCAGCAGGACTGCCGCGAACACCGGGGAGCTGTTTTTT. Filled out from reference TRBV14 and TRBJ2-2, the complete variable domain reads EAGVTQFPSHSVIEKGQTVTLRCDPISGHDNLYWYRRVMGKEIKFLLHFVKESKQDESGMPNNRFLAERTGGTYSTLKVQPAELEDSGVYFCASRTAANTGELFFGEGSRLTVL.

The chain joins TRBV5-1 to TRBJ1-1, with D perhaps matching TRBD1 (5 bases). The CDR3 extends over 15 amino acids. Per the germline V gene, CDR1 is SGHRS and CDR2 is YFSETQ. V was trimmed by 4 bases and J by 0 bases, leaving 13 bases between them. In nucleotides, the CDR3 is TGCGCCAGCAGCCGTATAGGGGCTGTGAACACTGAAGCTTTCTTT. Protein sequence: CASSRIGAVNTEAFF.

Here the CDR3 DNA reads TGTGCCAGCAGGCAAGCCGGGACAGGGAACAATGAGCAGTTCTTC. Translated: CASRQAGTGNNEQFF. This chain uses TRBV6-5 with TRBJ2-1; 9 positions match TRBD1. CDR3 size: 15 residues. Germline CDR1 and CDR2: MNHEY and SVGAGI. The ends lost 6 bases at V and 5 bases at J; junction bases unmatched: 8.

The chain combines TRBV25-1 with TRBJ1-6; D is perhaps TRBD1 (5 bases). The CDR3 has 14 amino acids. V was trimmed by 3 bases and J by 4 bases, leaving 7 bases between them. Germline V gives CDR1 MGHDK, CDR2 SYGVNS. The CDR3 DNA is TGTGCCAGCAGTGAGGGGGAGTATAATTCACCCCTCCACTTT. It codes for CASSEGEYNSPLHF.

This clone was observed a handful of times. The genes are TRBV5-1 and TRBJ2-7, with D tentatively TRBD1 (6 bases). CDR3 length: 15 residues. Germline loops: CDR1 SGHRS, CDR2 YFSETQ. The ends were cut back, 3 bases at V and 1 base at J, with 14 bases in the middle. The CDR3 spells CASSSRVGGSYEQYF. The CDR3, as DNA: TGCGCCAGCAGCTCTCGGGTAGGGGGATCCTACGAGCAGTACTTC.

In its sample, this clone was seen a few times. J is TRBJ2-1 and V is TRBV19; 14 bases are a match to TRBD2. CDR1 is LNHDA, CDR2 SQIVND, per germline (reference sequence). This CDR3 is built from 16 residues. V dropped 9 bases and J dropped 10; count of bases not matched to a gene: 14. The CDR3, as DNA: TGTGCCAGCAATACCCTGGGACTAGCGGGAGACGGCGAGCAGTTCTTC. This translates into CASNTLGLAGDGEQFF.

V usage is TRBV27 and J usage is TRBJ1-2; D not certain. Germline V lookup: CDR1 MNHEY, CDR2 SMNVEV (reference sequence). The CDR3 length is 14 residues. Trimming shortened V by 0 bases and J by 8 bases, and 13 bases separated the two germline ends. CDR3 sequence: CASSLSQSSRGYTF. CDR3 nucleotide sequence: TGTGCCAGCAGTTTATCGCAAAGTAGCCGCGGCTACACCTTC.

V and J are TRBV29-1 and TRBJ1-5; D is perhaps TRBD1 (6 bases). V lost 6 bases to trimming and J lost 5 bases, with 11 bases between them. CDR3 length equals 12 residues. Germline V gene sequence: CDR1 SQVTM, CDR2 ANQGSEA. The CDR3 here is CSVRDIDQPQHF. Here the CDR3 DNA reads TGCAGCGTCCGGGACATCGATCAGCCCCAGCATTTT.

The chain recombines TRBV7-9 with TRBJ2-2; no definite D call. This CDR3 spans 15 amino acids. V lost 1 base and J lost 5, with 11 bases in between. The germline V gene encodes CDR1 SEHNR and CDR2 FQNEAQ (reference sequence). CDR3 nucleotide sequence: TGTGCCAGCAGCTTAGATACACCCGGGACCGGGGAGCTGTTTTTT. This encodes CASSLDTPGTGELFF.

The chain links TRBV6-4 to TRBJ2-3; 11 positions match TRBD2. After removal of 7 bases from V and 2 bases from J, the junction contained 17 bases not matched to a gene. This CDR3 has 19 residues. Germline assignment: CDR1 MRHNA and CDR2 SNTAGT. This CDR3 is CASTRTAALAGGHTDTQYF. The CDR3 nucleotides are TGTGCCAGCACTCGAACGGCAGCTCTAGCGGGAGGACACACAGATACGCAGTATTTT.

The rearrangement uses TRBV6-1 and TRBJ1-2, with D unresolved. The V end was cut by 0 bases, the J end by 3 bases, with 14 bases between. CDR1 and CDR2 from the germline V gene are MNHNS and SASEGT. The CDR3 is 16 amino acids. CDR3 protein: CASSEARNPVYYGYTF. The CDR3 DNA reads TGTGCCAGCAGTGAAGCGCGGAACCCGGTCTACTATGGCTACACCTTC.

This sequence joins TRBV6-5 and TRBJ2-2; D is unclear. The V and J ends lost 2 bases and 1 base respectively, with 11 bases between them. Per germline, CDR1 MNHEY and CDR2 SVGAGI. This CDR3 spans 16 amino acids. As DNA, the CDR3 is TGTGCCAGCAGTTACGTCAACGGTGGGAACACCGGGGAGCTGTTTTTT. Protein sequence: CASSYVNGGNTGELFF.

This clone appeared once. V usage is TRBV28 and J usage is TRBJ2-1; D is undetermined. The CDR3 sequence is 14 residues long. In germline, CDR1 is MDHEN, CDR2 SYDVKM. The germline V and J ends were trimmed by 2 bases and 0 bases, with 5 bases remaining between them. This chain's CDR3 is CASSLASSYNEQFF. The CDR3 bases are TGTGCCAGCAGTTTAGCGAGCTCCTACAATGAGCAGTTCTTC. The complete variable domain, with remaining parts taken from reference TRBV28 and TRBJ2-1, reads DVKVTQSSRYLVKRTGEKVFLECVQDMDHENMFWYRQDPGLGLRLIYFSYDVKMKEKGDIPEGYSVSREKKERFSLILESASTNQTSMYLCASSLASSYNEQFFGPGTRLTVL.

This clone showed up just once. The rearrangement links TRBV30 to TRBJ2-5; no clear D gene. The germline V gene encodes CDR1 GTSNPN and CDR2 SVGIG (reference sequence). Deletions cut 0 bases from V and 5 bases from J, with 10 bases between. The CDR3 covers 13 residues. CDR3 bases: TGTGCCTGGAGTGTAAGGCTTCGCGAGACCCAGTACTTC. Protein sequence: CAWSVRLRETQYF.

The chain links TRBV4-1 to TRBJ2-5, with D uncertain. V shed 3 bases and J shed 2 bases, with 16 bases lying between them. CDR3 size: 16 residues. The germline V gene has CDR1 MGHRA and CDR2 YSYEKL. The CDR3 DNA reads TGCGCCAGCAGCCACCTCCCATTAGGATCGCAAGAGACCCAGTACTTC. It yields the protein CASSHLPLGSQETQYF.

The CDR3 bases are TGTGCCAGTAGTCCCCCGGGGGGCGTCCACGAGCAGTACTTC. It translates to CASSPPGGVHEQYF. The chain recombines TRBV19 with TRBJ2-7; a possible D gene is TRBD2 (7 bases). Germline CDR1 reads LNHDA; CDR2 reads SQIVND (reference sequence). Trimming removed 5 bases at V and 5 bases at J, with 16 bases between. CDR3 length: 14 amino acids.

The chain is built from TRBV27 and TRBJ2-3; D is uncertain. There are 14 residues in the CDR3. V shed 2 bases and J shed 5 bases, with 11 bases lying between them. Looked up from germline, CDR1 is MNHEY and CDR2 is SMNVEV (reference sequence). The CDR3 spells CASSLGMVGDTQYF. The DNA for the CDR3 is TGTGCCAGCAGTTTAGGAATGGTTGGAGATACGCAGTATTTT.

A few counts support this clone. The chain is built from TRBV30 and TRBJ2-5; TRBD2 is a possible D gene (5 bases). Trimming left V 3 bases short and J 2 bases short, with 10 bases between. CDR1 is GTSNPN, CDR2 SVGIG, per germline (reference sequence). This CDR3 is 13 amino acids long. The CDR3 here is CAWSLRRQETQYF. The DNA for the CDR3 is TGTGCCTGGAGCCTCCGGAGGCAAGAGACCCAGTACTTC.

The V and J genes are TRBV7-9 and TRBJ1-2, with D possibly matching TRBD1 (5 bases). The ends were cut back, 1 base at V and 7 bases at J, with 10 bases in the middle. CDR3 length: 13 residues. From germline, CDR1 is SEHNR and CDR2 FQNEAQ (reference sequence). CDR3 DNA sequence: TGTGCCAGCAGCTTAGGCAGGGATTTTGGCTACACCTTC. Its translation is CASSLGRDFGYTF.

This clone was observed a single time. For the CDR3, the DNA is TGCAGCGTCGACAGCCCGAACACCGGGGAGCTGTTTTTT. Translating it yields CSVDSPNTGELFF. V usage is TRBV29-1 and J usage is TRBJ2-2; D perhaps matches TRBD1 (5 bases). CDR3 length equals 13 residues. Germline V gene sequence: CDR1 SQVTM, CDR2 ANQGSEA. V was clipped by 6 bases and J by 0 bases, with 8 bases between them.

This chain connects TRBV5-6 to TRBJ1-1; D ambiguous. Trimming took off 4 bases at V and 8 bases at J, with 12 bases between the two ends. This CDR3 has 12 amino acids. Germline values: CDR1 SGHDT, CDR2 YYEEEE. The CDR3 spells CASSLGGVEAFF. CDR3 bases: TGTGCCAGCAGCCTGGGAGGAGTCGAAGCTTTCTTT.

This clone was seen only a few times. The chain joins TRBV7-2 to TRBJ1-4; D ambiguous. The CDR3 totals 17 residues. Germline lookup yields CDR1 SGHTA and CDR2 FQGNSA. V was clipped by 3 bases and J by 3 bases, with 17 bases between them. CDR3 DNA: TGTGCCAGCAGCTTCTACTCGGCCGGTTCGGCTAATGAAAAACTGTTTTTT. Translated, it gives CASSFYSAGSANEKLFF.

The chain combines TRBV18 with TRBJ2-1, with a weak D call TRBD2 (6 bases). The V gene lost 2 bases and the J gene lost 5 bases, with 10 bases spanning the gap. Germline V gene lookup returns CDR1 KGHSH and CDR2 LQKENI. The CDR3 runs 14 residues. CDR3 sequence: CASSPGLNHNEQFF. The CDR3 nucleotides read TGTGCCAGCTCACCAGGACTAAACCACAATGAGCAGTTCTTC.

This chain links TRBV3-1 (or the pseudogene TRBV3-2) with TRBJ2-5; the match to TRBD2 covers 16 bases. The CDR3 length is 17 residues. V was pared by 9 bases and J by 4 bases, with 11 bases of the junction left unmatched. Germline CDR1 and CDR2: LGHDT and YNNKEL (reference sequence). CDR3 residues: CASISGTSGGAGETQYF. The CDR3 bases are TGTGCCAGTATATCCGGGACTAGCGGGGGGGCCGGAGAGACCCAGTACTTC.

The rearrangement uses TRBV25-1 and TRBJ1-1; 7 nucleotides line up with TRBD1. The V and J ends lost 1 base and 1 base, in that order; junction bases with no gene match: 9. Germline assignment: CDR1 MGHDK and CDR2 SYGVNS. The CDR3 runs to 17 residues. The CDR3 DNA reads as TGTGCCAGCAGTGAATCCTGGGCAGGGGGTAAGAACACTGAAGCTTTCTTT. This sequence encodes CASSESWAGGKNTEAFF.

In its sample, this clone was seen once. The rearrangement joins TRBV5-5 to TRBJ1-5, with D uncertain. This CDR3 comprises 14 residues. V dropped 1 base and J dropped 1 base, with 6 bases sitting between them. Germline-derived CDR1 and CDR2 are SGHKS and YYEKEE (reference sequence). The CDR3 reads CASSLRRSNQPQHF. In DNA form, the CDR3 reads TGTGCCAGCAGCTTGAGACGGAGCAATCAGCCCCAGCATTTT.

V and J are TRBV30 and TRBJ1-6; D is unresolved. The CDR3 has 12 amino acids. Germline V lookup: CDR1 GTSNPN, CDR2 SVGIG (reference sequence). Trimming removed 8 bases at V and 10 bases at J, with 15 bases between. This CDR3 reads CARREAGSPLHF. CDR3 DNA: TGTGCCCGACGAGAGGCGGGGTCACCCCTCCACTTT.

Of note for this clone: At one end, the junction sequence differs from germline, possibly due to a read error. The chain recombines TRBV19 with TRBJ1-2; D possibly corresponds to TRBD1 (5 bases). Germline CDR1 LNHDA, CDR2 SQIVND (reference sequence). This CDR3 contains 12 residues. CDR3 sequence (DNA): TGTGCCAGTAGTATGTCGAGTCGCGTTGGGGCTTTC. This encodes CASSMSSRVGAF.